What follows are 15 T cell receptor beta chains derived from one specimen sequenced in a study of cytomegalovirus exposure and HLA in healthy donors. Profiled with immunoSEQ multiplex PCR; TCRdb holds only in-frame clones, not every one. The profile shows more than 120,000 clones, around 90% of them singletons. The specimen was PBMCs. These receptors all come from a man between 18 and 35 years old in good health and CMV-seropositive.

The genes are TRBV2 and TRBJ2-3; 9 bases are shared with TRBD1. This CDR3 has 13 residues. The germline gives CDR1 SNHLY, CDR2 FYNNEI. CDR3 sequence reads: CAGTGGGTDTQYF. Written as DNA, the CDR3 is TGTGCGGGCACAGGGGGCGGAACAGATACGCAGTATTTT.

In this sample, this clone turned up a few times. V gene TRBV2 combines with J gene TRBJ2-7; 8 positions match TRBD2. V shed 8 bases, J shed 4 bases, and the junction held 7 bases outside the gene matches. Germline-derived CDR1 and CDR2 are SNHLY and FYNNEI. The CDR3 is 13 amino acids. The CDR3 DNA follows: TGTGCCAGCTCCCCCGCGGGAGGTTACGAGCAGTACTTC. Protein: CASSPAGGYEQYF.

The V and J genes are TRBV6-5 and TRBJ1-2; 7 nucleotides agree with TRBD1. The CDR3 loop spans 16 amino acids. The V segment lost 0 bases and the J segment 0 bases; nucleotides outside the gene matches: 4. Germline V gene data show CDR1 as MNHEY and CDR2 as SVGAGI. The CDR3 reads CASSYSMTGTNYGYTF. Written as DNA, the CDR3 is TGTGCCAGCAGTTACTCCATGACAGGGACTAACTATGGCTACACCTTC.

The chain employs TRBV19 and TRBJ1-3, with TRBD1 matching over 10 bases. The CDR3 has 16 residues. Per germline, CDR1 LNHDA and CDR2 SQIVND (reference sequence). Trimming cost V 7 bases and J 5 bases; bases outside gene matches: 11. The CDR3 loop reads CASTYRAGQGRNTIYF. The CDR3 region has the DNA TGTGCCAGTACTTATCGGGCGGGACAGGGGCGAAACACCATATATTTT.

The gene calls are TRBV9 and TRBJ2-7; 9 positions agree with TRBD1. This CDR3 has 15 amino acids. V was clipped by 2 bases and J by 5 bases; unmatched bases: 8. Germline-derived CDR1 and CDR2 are SGDLS and YYNGEE. CDR3 sequence reads: CASSVGGQGFHEQYF. In DNA form, the CDR3 reads TGTGCCAGCAGCGTGGGGGGACAGGGTTTCCACGAGCAGTACTTC.

This clone was counted once. The chain recombines TRBV18 with TRBJ1-1, with D perhaps TRBD1 (5 bases). V lost 6 bases to trimming and J lost 6 bases, with 26 bases between them. Germline CDR1 is KGHSH and CDR2 is LQKENI. This CDR3 has 17 amino acids. The CDR3, as DNA: TGTGCCAGCTCTCCGATCGTTATAGGGACTTTAGGCTCTGAAGCTTTCTTT. This encodes CASSPIVIGTLGSEAFF.

The CDR3 here is CASSDAGGDTQYF. In DNA, the CDR3 is TGTGCCAGCAGTGACGCAGGGGGAGATACGCAGTATTTT. V is TRBV6-4 and J is TRBJ2-3, with TRBD1 identical over 7 bases. V trimming: 2 bases; J trimming: 5 bases; junction bases outside the gene matches: 1. Germline V gene lookup returns CDR1 MRHNA and CDR2 SNTAGT. The CDR3 runs to 13 residues.

This clone was detected only once. The chain employs TRBV27 and TRBJ2-3; D call uncertain. The ends were cut back, 3 bases at V and 9 bases at J, with 7 bases in the middle. The germline gives CDR1 MNHEY, CDR2 SMNVEV (reference sequence). CDR3 length: 11 residues. The CDR3 sequence is CASSFGLTQYF. CDR3 bases: TGTGCCAGCAGTTTCGGTTTAACGCAGTATTTT.

The J gene is TRBJ1-1, the V gene TRBV18; 7 bases align to TRBD1. CDR1 is KGHSH, CDR2 LQKENI, per germline. This CDR3 is 14 amino acids long. V lost 3 bases to trimming and J lost 1 base; unmatched junction nucleotides: 2. This chain's CDR3 is CASSPGQENTEAFF. Written as DNA, the CDR3 is TGTGCCAGCTCACCCGGACAGGAGAACACTGAAGCTTTCTTT.

The chain employs TRBV2 and TRBJ1-1; D gene ambiguous. Germline-derived CDR1 and CDR2 are SNHLY and FYNNEI. V lost 3 bases and J 1 base, leaving 6 bases between the germline ends. This CDR3 is 13 amino acids long. The CDR3 loop is CASSERANTEAFF. For the CDR3, the DNA is TGTGCCAGCAGTGAGAGAGCGAACACTGAAGCTTTCTTT. The full variable domain, in which reference TRBV2 and TRBJ1-1 provide the parts outside the CDR3, is EPEVTQTPSHQVTQMGQEVILRCVPISNHLYFYWYRQILGQKVEFLVSFYNNEISEKSEIFDDQFSVERPDGSNFTLKIRSTKLEDSAMYFCASSERANTEAFFGQGTRLTVV.

The chain employs TRBV11-2 and TRBJ2-2; TRBD1 is a possible D gene (5 bases). The V gene's germline CDR1 is SGHAT and CDR2 FQNNGV. Trimming left V 5 bases short and J 5 bases short, with 12 bases between. The CDR3 is 14 amino acids. CDR3 in amino acids: CASSGVAGTGELFF. The CDR3 nucleotides read TGTGCCAGCAGCGGAGTAGCAGGGACCGGGGAGCTGTTTTTT.

The table lists this clone with a count of one. The chain links TRBV19 to TRBJ1-3; D not certain. Germline CDR1 LNHDA, CDR2 SQIVND (reference sequence). This CDR3 region has 16 residues. V lost 2 bases and J lost 1, with 12 bases in between. In DNA, the CDR3 is TGTGCCAGTAGTATATTGGCTCCGATTTCTGGAAACACCATATATTTT. As protein: CASSILAPISGNTIYF. The full variable domain, rest sourced from reference TRBV19 and TRBJ1-3, is DGGITQSPKYLFRKEGQNVTLSCEQNLNHDAMYWYRQDPGQGLRLIYYSQIVNDFQKGDIAEGYSVSREKKESFPLTVTSAQKNPTAFYLCASSILAPISGNTIYFGEGSWLTVV.

The genes are TRBV6-5 and TRBJ2-2, with D unclear. The CDR3 has 14 amino acids. Germline loops: CDR1 MNHEY, CDR2 SVGAGI. Trimming removed 2 bases at V and 2 bases at J, with 6 bases between. The CDR3 region is CASSYGLNTGELFF. In nucleotides, the CDR3 is TGTGCCAGCAGTTACGGCCTTAACACCGGGGAGCTGTTTTTT.

The V gene is TRBV9, the J gene TRBJ1-2; D gene ambiguous. CDR3 size: 15 residues. V lost 4 bases, J lost 8 bases, and 21 bases lay in between. Per germline, CDR1 SGDLS and CDR2 YYNGEE. CDR3 nucleotides: TGTGCCAGCAGCCTCGTTGAGGGCGGCAGAATAGGCTACACCTTC. It translates to CASSLVEGGRIGYTF.

The chain recombines TRBV4-1 with TRBJ2-7; D is perhaps TRBD1 (7 bases). Trimming took 0 bases from V and 0 from J, leaving 15 bases between them. The germline V gene encodes CDR1 MGHRA and CDR2 YSYEKL. The CDR3 has 17 amino acids. The CDR3, as DNA: TGCGCCAGCAGCCAAGATCTGTGGCAGGGGGGCTCCTACGAGCAGTACTTC. Residues: CASSQDLWQGGSYEQYF.